This T cell receptor beta chain comes out of a study of OX40 agonist ivuxolimab in advanced cancers. Profiled with immunoSEQ multiplex PCR; TCRdb holds only in-frame clones, not every one. The data hold some 20,000 clones, with around 84% observed a single time. The length of the CDR3 is 15 residues. The V end lost 3 bases, the J end lost 5 bases, and 13 bases lay between the germline ends. CDR1 is SGHDN and CDR2 is FVKESK in the germline V gene. V is TRBV14 and J is TRBJ2-2; D possibly corresponds to TRBD1 (6 bases). This TCR came from an adult with an advanced solid tumor such as melanoma, head and neck, liver or kidney cancer. Material: CD4+ or CD8+ T cells sorted from blood, obtained in a trial of the OX40 agonist ivuxolimab. This CDR3 reads CASSHLTRGTGELFF. DNA of the CDR3: TGTGCCAGCAGCCACCTTACTAGGGGGACCGGGGAGCTGTTTTTT.